This record concerns one TCR beta chain sequence. Its specificity is not known. Isolation of CD4+ and CD8+ T cells from PBMCs was achieved by sorting. This sample was included in a study of CD8+ T cells in alopecia areata. Study information: Those patients who were treated received oral tofacitinib, which was given at 5 to 10 mg twice daily for moderate-to-severe alopecia areata.

Isolated RNA was reverse transcribed into cDNA used as the sequencing template. Profiling relied on immunoSEQ multiplex PCR, and the TCRdb table lists in-frame clones only, not all of them. The sample records 45,000 to 60,000 clones, 90% to 97% being singletons. V was pared by 6 bases and J by 5 bases, with 12 bases of the junction left unmatched. CDR1 and CDR2 (germline): LNHDA, SQIVND (reference sequence). The CDR3 is made up of 16 amino acids. General study findings and limits: Affected lesional scalp, above all in alopecia totalis/universalis, was more clonal than normal scalp.

The rearrangement joins TRBV19 to TRBJ1-2, with 10 nucleotides matching TRBD1. Sequences were derived from CD8+ T cells sorted from blood, sampled at week 0. This TCR was recovered from a human donor with alopecia areata. CDR3 nucleotide sequence: TGTGCCAGTAGGCCTTCGACAGGGGGCTTTTTTTATGGCTACACCTTC. This sequence encodes CASRPSTGGFFYGYTF.